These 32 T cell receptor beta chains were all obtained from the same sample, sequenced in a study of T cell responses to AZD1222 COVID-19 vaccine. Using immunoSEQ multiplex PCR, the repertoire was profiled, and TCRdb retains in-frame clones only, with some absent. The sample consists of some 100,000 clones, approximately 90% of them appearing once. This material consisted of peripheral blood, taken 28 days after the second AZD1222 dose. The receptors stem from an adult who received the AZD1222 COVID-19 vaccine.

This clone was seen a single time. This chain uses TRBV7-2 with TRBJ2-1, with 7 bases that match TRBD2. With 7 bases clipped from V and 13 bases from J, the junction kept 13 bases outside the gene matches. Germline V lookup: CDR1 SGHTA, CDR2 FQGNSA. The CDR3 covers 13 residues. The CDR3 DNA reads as TGTGCCAGCACCACGCGGGGGTCCTCCCTTCAGTTCTTC. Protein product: CASTTRGSSLQFF.

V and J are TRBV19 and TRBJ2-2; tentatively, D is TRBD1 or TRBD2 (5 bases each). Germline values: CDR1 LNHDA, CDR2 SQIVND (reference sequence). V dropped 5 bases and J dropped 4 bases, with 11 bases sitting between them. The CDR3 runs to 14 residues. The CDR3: CASSPQGVTGELFF. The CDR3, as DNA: TGTGCCAGTAGTCCTCAGGGAGTCACCGGGGAGCTGTTTTTT.

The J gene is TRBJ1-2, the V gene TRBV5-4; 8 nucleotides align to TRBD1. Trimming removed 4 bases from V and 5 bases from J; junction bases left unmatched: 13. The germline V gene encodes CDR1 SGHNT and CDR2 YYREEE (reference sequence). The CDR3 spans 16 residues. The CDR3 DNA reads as TGTGCCAGCAGCCTTGGGGGAAGGCAGGGGGCTTATGGCTACACCTTC. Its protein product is CASSLGGRQGAYGYTF.

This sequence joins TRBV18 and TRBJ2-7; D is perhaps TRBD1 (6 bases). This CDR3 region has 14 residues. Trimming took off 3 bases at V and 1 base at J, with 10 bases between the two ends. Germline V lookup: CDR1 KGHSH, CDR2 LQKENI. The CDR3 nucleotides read TGTGCCAGCTCACCCGGGACACAATCCTACGAGCAGTACTTC. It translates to CASSPGTQSYEQYF.

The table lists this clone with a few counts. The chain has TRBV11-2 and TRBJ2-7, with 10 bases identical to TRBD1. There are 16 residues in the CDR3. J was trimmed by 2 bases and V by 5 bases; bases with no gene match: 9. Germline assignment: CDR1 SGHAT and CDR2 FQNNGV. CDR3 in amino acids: CASSPRRTGGAYEQYF. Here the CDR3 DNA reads TGTGCCAGCAGCCCCAGGCGGACAGGGGGGGCCTACGAGCAGTACTTC.

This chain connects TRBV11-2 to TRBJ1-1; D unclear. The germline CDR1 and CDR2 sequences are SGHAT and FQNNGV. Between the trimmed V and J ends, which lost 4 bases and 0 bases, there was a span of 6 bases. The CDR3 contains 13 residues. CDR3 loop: CASSSKMNTEAFF. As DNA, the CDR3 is TGTGCCAGCAGCTCAAAAATGAACACTGAAGCTTTCTTT.

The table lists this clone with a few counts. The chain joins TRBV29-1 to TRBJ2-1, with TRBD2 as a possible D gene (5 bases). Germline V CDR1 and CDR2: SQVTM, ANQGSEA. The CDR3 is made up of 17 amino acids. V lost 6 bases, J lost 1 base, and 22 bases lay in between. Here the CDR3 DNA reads TGCAGCGTGACGGGATCCTTAAATCCCTATTCCTACAATGAGCAGTTCTTC. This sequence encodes CSVTGSLNPYSYNEQFF.

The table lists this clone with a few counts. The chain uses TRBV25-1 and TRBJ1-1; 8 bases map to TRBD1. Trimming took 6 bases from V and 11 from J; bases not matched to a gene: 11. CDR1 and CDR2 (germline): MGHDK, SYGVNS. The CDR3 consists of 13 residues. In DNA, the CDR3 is TGTGCCAGCAGAGCGACAGGGGCTTCTATCGCTTTCTTT. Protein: CASRATGASIAFF.

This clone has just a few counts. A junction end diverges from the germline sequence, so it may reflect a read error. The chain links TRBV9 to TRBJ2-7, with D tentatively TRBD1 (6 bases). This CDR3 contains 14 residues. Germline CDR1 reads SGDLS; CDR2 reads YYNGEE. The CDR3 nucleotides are TGTGCCAGCAGCCCCGAAGGACAGATCTACGGGCAGTACTTC. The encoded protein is CASSPEGQIYGQYF. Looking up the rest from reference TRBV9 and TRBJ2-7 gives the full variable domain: DSGVTQTPKHLITATGQRVTLRCSPRSGDLSVYWYQQSLDQGLQFLIQYYNGEERAKGNILERFSAQQFPDLHSELNLSSLELGDSALYFCASSPEGQIYGQYFGPGTRLTVT.

The CDR3 reads CASSTGTGRNTIYF. The CDR3 DNA follows: TGTGCCAGTAGTACCGGGACAGGGAGAAACACCATATATTTT. The chain employs TRBV19 and TRBJ1-3; 9 bases are a match to TRBD1. The CDR3 contains 14 residues. V was clipped by 4 bases and J by 5 bases; unmatched bases: 3. Per the germline V gene, CDR1 is LNHDA and CDR2 is SQIVND (reference sequence). The full variable domain, its missing parts supplied by reference TRBV19 and TRBJ1-3, is DGGITQSPKYLFRKEGQNVTLSCEQNLNHDAMYWYRQDPGQGLRLIYYSQIVNDFQKGDIAEGYSVSREKKESFPLTVTSAQKNPTAFYLCASSTGTGRNTIYFGEGSWLTVV.

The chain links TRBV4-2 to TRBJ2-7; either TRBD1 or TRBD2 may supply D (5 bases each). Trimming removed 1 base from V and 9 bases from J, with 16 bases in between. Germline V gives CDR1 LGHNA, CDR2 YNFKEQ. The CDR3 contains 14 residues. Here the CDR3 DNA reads TGTGCCAGCAGCCAAGGTGACCGGGACGTCGGGCAGTACTTC. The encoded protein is CASSQGDRDVGQYF.

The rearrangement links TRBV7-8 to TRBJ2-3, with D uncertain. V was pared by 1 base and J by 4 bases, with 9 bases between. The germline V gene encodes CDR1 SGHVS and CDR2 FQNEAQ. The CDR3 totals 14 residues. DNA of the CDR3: TGTGCCAGCAGCTTAGAAATCTTAGCAGATACGCAGTATTTT. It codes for CASSLEILADTQYF.

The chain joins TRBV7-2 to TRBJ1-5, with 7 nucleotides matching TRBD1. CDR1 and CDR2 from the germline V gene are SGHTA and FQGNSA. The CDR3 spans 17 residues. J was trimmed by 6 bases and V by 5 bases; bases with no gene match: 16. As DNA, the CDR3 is TGTGCCAGCAGCCAAGGACTCCTGGGACAGCCTCGTCAGCCCCAGCATTTT. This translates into CASSQGLLGQPRQPQHF.

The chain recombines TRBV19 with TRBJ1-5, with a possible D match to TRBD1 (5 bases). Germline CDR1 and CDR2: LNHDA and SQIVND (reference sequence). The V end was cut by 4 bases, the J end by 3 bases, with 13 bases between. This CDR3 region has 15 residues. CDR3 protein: CASSTPPTVNQPQHF. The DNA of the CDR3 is TGTGCCAGTAGTACCCCACCGACAGTCAATCAGCCCCAGCATTTT.

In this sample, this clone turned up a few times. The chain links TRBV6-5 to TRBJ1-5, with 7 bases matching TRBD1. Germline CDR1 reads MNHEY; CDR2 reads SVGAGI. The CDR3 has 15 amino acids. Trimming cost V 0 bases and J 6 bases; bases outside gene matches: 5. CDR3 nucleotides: TGTGCCAGCAGTTACTCGATCAGGGGGGGTCAGCCCCAGCATTTT. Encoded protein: CASSYSIRGGQPQHF.

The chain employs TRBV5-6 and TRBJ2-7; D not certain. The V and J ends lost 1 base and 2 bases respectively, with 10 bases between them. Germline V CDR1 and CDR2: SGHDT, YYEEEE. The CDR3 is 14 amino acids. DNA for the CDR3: TGTGCCAGCAGCTTGTCCCAGGACCCCTACGAGCAGTACTTC. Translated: CASSLSQDPYEQYF.

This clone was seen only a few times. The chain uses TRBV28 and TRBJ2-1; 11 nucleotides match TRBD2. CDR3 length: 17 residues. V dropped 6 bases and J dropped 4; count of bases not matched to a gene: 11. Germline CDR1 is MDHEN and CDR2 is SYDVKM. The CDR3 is CASSLGASGRSYNEQFF. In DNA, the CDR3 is TGTGCCAGCAGCCTCGGGGCTAGCGGGAGGAGTTACAATGAGCAGTTCTTC.

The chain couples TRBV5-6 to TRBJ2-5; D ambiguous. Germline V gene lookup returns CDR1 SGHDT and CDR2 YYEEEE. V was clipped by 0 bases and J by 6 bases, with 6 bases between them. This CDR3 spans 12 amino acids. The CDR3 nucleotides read TGTGCCAGCAGCTTGGCCGGACAGACCCAGTACTTC. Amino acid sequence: CASSLAGQTQYF.

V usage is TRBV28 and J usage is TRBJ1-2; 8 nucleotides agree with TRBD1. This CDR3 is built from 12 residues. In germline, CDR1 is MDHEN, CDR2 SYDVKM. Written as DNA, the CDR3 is TGTGCGCTGAAGCAGCAGGGGGCCCTCTACACCTTC. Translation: CALKQQGALYTF.

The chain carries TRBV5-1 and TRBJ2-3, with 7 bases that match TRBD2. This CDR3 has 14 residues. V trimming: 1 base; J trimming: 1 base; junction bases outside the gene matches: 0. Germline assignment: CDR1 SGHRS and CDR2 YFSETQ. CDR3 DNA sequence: TGCGCCAGCAGCTTGACTAGCGGCACAGATACGCAGTATTTT. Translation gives CASSLTSGTDTQYF.

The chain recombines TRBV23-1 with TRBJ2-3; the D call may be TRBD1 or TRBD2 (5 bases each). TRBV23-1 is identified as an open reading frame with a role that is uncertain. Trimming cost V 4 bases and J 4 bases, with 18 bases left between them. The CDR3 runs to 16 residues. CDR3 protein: CASSPLEGPRSDTQYF. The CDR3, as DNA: TGCGCCAGCAGTCCCCTAGAGGGGCCCCGGTCAGATACGCAGTATTTT.

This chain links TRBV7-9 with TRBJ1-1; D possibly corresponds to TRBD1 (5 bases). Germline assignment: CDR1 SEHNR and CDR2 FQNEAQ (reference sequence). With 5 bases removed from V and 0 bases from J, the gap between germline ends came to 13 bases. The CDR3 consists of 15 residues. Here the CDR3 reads CASSAQDIMNTEAFF. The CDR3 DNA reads TGTGCCAGCAGCGCGCAGGACATTATGAACACTGAAGCTTTCTTT.

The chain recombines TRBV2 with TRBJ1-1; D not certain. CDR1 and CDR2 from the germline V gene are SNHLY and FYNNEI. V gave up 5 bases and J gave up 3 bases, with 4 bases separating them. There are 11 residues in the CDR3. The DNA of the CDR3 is TGTGCCAGCAGTTTAGACACTGAAGCTTTCTTT. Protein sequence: CASSLDTEAFF.

The CDR3 reads CAISKPPAGTGGVDGYTF. The CDR3 nucleotides read TGTGCCATCAGCAAACCACCAGCTGGGACAGGGGGCGTCGATGGCTACACCTTC. This chain uses TRBV10-3 with TRBJ1-2; the match to TRBD1 covers 12 bases. V was clipped by 6 bases and J by 6 bases; unmatched bases: 17. Per germline, CDR1 ENHRY and CDR2 SYGVKD. The CDR3 is 18 amino acids.

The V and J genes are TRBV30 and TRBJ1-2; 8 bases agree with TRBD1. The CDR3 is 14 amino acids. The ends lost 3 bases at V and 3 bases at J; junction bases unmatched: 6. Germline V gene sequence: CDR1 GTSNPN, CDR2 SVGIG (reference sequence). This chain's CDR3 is CAWRRDRGYYGYTF. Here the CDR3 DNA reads TGTGCCTGGAGGAGAGACAGGGGTTACTATGGCTACACCTTC.

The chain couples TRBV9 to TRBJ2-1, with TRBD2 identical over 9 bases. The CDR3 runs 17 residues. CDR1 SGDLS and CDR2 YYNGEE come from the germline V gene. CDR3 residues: CANGSAHLAGTYNEQFF. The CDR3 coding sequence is TGTGCAAACGGATCCGCCCACCTAGCGGGGACATACAATGAGCAGTTCTTC.

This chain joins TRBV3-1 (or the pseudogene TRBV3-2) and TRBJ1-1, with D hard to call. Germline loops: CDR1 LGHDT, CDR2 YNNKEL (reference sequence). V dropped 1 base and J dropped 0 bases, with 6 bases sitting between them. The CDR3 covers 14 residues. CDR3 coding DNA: TGTGCCAGCAGCCAAGGTGGAGTGAACACTGAAGCTTTCTTT. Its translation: CASSQGGVNTEAFF.

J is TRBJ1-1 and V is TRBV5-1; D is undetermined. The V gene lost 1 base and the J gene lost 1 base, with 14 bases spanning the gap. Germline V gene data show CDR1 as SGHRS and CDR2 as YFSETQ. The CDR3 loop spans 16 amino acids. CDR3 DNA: TGCGCCAGCAGCTTGAGTCCAACGGCTCCGAACACTGAAGCTTTCTTT. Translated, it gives CASSLSPTAPNTEAFF.

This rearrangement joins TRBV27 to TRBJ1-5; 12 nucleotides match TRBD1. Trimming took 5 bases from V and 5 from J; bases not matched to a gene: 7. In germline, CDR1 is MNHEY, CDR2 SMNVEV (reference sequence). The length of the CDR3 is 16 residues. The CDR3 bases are TGTGCCAGCAGTCCTGGGACAGGGGGCGTATATCAGCCCCAGCATTTT. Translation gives CASSPGTGGVYQPQHF.

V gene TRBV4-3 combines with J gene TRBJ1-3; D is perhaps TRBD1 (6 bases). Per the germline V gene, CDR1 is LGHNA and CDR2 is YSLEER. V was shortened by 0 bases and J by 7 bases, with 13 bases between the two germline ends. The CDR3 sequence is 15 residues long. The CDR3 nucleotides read TGCGCCAGCAGCCAAGATAGGAGAGGGGGGAACACCATATATTTT. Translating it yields CASSQDRRGGNTIYF.

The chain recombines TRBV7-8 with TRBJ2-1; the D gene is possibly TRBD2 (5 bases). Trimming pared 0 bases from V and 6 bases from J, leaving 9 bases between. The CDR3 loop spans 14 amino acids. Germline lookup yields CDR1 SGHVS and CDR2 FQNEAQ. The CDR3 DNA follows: TGTGCCAGCAGCTTAGCGACGGGAAGCAATGAGCAGTTCTTC. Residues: CASSLATGSNEQFF.

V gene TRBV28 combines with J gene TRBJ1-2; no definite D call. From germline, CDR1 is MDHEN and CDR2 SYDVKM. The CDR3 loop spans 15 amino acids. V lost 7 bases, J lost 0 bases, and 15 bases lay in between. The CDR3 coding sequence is TGTGCCAGCAAAAGAAGGCCGACGCCTAACTATGGCTACACCTTC. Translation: CASKRRPTPNYGYTF.